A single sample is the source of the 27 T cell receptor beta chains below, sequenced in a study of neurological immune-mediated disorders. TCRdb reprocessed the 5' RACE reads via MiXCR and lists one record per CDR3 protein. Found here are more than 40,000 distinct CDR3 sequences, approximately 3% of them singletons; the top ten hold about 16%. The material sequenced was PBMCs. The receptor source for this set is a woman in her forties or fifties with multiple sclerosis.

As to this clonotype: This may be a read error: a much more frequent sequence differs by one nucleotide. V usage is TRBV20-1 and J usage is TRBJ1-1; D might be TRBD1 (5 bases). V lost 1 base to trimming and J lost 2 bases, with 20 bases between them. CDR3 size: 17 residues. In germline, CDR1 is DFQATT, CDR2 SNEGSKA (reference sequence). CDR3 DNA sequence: TGCAGTGCTAGAGTCATCGGGAGGGGCACCCTAAACACTGAAGCTTTCTTT. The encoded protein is CSARVIGRGTLNTEAFF.

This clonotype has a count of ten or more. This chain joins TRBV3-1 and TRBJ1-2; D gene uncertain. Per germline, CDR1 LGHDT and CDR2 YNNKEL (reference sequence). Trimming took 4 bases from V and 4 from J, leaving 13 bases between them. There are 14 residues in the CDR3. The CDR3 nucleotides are TGTGCCAGCAGCCGAGCGGCCGCCCCCTATGGCTACACCTTC. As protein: CASSRAAAPYGYTF.

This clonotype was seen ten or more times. CDR3 loop: CASSSTSYNEQFF. The CDR3 bases are TGTGCCAGCAGCTCTACTAGTTACAATGAGCAGTTCTTC. The chain joins TRBV7-2 to TRBJ2-1; TRBD2 is a possible D gene (5 bases). V lost 4 bases and J lost 4, with 8 bases in between. The germline V gene encodes CDR1 SGHTA and CDR2 FQGNSA. The CDR3 has 13 amino acids.

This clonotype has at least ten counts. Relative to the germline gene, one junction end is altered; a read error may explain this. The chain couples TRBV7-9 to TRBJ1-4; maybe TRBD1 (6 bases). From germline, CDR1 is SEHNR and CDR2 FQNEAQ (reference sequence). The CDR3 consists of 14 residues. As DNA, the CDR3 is TGTGCCAGCAACTTAAGACAGGATAATGAAAAACTGTTTTTT. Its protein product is CASNLRQDNEKLFF.

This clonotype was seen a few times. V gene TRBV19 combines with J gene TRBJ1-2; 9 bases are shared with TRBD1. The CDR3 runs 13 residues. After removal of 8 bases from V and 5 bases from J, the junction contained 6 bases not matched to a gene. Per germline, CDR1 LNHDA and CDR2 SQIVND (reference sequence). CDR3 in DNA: TGTGCCAGTGGGGACAGGGAGGCTTATGGCTACACCTTC. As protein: CASGDREAYGYTF. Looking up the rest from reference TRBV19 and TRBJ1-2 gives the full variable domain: DGGITQSPKYLFRKEGQNVTLSCEQNLNHDAMYWYRQDPGQGLRLIYYSQIVNDFQKGDIAEGYSVSREKKESFPLTVTSAQKNPTAFYLCASGDREAYGYTFGSGTRLTVV.

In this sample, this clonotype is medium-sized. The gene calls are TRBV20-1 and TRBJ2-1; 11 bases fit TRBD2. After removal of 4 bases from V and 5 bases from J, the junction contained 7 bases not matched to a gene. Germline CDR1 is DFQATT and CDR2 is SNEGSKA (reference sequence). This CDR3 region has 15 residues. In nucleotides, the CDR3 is TGCAGTGCTACCTTGACTAGCGGGGCAGACAATGAGCAGTTCTTC. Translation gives CSATLTSGADNEQFF.

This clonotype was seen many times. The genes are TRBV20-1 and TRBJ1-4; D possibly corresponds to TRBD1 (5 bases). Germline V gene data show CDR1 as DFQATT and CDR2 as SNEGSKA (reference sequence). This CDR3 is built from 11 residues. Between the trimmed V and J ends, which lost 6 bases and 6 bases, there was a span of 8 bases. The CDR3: CSAGTDEKLFF. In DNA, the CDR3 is TGCAGTGCCGGGACGGATGAAAAACTGTTTTTT.

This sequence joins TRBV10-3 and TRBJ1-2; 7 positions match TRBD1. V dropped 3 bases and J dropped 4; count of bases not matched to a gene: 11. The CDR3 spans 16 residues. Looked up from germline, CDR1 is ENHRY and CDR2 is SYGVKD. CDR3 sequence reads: CAISEGGGADGYGYTF. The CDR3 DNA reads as TGTGCCATCAGTGAAGGAGGGGGCGCAGACGGCTATGGCTACACCTTC.

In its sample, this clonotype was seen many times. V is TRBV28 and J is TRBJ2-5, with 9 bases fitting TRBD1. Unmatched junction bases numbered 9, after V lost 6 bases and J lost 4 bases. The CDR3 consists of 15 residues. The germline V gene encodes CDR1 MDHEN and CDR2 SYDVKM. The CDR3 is CASSRQGGIGETQYF. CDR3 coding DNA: TGTGCCAGCAGCCGACAGGGGGGGATAGGAGAGACCCAGTACTTC.

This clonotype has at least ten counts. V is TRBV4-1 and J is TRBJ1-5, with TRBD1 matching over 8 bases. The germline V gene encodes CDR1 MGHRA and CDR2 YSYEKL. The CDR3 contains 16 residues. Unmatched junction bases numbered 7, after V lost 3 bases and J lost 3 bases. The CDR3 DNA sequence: TGCGCCAGCAGCCAGGCCGGACAGGGTATCAATCAGCCCCAGCATTTT. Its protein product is CASSQAGQGINQPQHF.

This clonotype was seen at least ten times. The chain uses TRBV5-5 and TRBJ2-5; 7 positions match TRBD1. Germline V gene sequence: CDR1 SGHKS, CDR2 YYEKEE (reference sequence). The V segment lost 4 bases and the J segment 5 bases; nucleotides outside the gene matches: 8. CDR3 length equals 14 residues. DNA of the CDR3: TGTGCCAGCAGCCCGGGACAGATTGGGGAGACCCAGTACTTC. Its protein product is CASSPGQIGETQYF.

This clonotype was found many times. This CDR3 reads CATSDPVRGVGQFF. The CDR3 DNA is TGTGCCACCAGTGATCCCGTCCGGGGGGTCGGGCAGTTCTTC. The chain has TRBV24-1 and TRBJ2-1; 7 nucleotides line up with TRBD2. The junction had 10 bases not matched to a gene; V was cut back by 3 bases and J by 12 bases. Per germline, CDR1 KGHDR and CDR2 SFDVKD. There are 14 residues in the CDR3.

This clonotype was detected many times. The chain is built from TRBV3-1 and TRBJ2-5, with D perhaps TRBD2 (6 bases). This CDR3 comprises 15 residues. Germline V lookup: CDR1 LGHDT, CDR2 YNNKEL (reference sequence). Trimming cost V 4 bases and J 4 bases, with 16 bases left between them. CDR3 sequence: CASSLRAGSGETQYF. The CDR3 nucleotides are TGTGCCAGCAGCCTTCGGGCGGGGTCAGGAGAGACCCAGTACTTC.

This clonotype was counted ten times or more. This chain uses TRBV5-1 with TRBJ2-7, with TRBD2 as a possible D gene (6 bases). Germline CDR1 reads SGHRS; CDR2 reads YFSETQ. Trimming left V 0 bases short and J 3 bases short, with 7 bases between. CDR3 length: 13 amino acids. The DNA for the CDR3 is TGCGCCAGCAGCTTGGTGGGGGGCTACGAGCAGTACGTC. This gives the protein CASSLVGGYEQYV.

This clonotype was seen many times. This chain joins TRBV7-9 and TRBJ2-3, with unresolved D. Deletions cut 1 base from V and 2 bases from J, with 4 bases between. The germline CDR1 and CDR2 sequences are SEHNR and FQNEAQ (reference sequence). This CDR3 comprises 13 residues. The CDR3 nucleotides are TGTGCCAGCAGCTTAGGGGCCACAGATACGCAGTATTTT. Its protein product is CASSLGATDTQYF.

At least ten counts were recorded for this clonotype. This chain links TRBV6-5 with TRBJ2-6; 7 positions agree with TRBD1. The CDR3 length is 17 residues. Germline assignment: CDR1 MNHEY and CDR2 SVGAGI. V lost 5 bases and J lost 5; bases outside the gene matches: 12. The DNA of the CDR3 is TGTGCCAGCAGTCGGACAGGTGGGGCCCGACGGGCCAACGTCCTGACTTTC. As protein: CASSRTGGARRANVLTF.

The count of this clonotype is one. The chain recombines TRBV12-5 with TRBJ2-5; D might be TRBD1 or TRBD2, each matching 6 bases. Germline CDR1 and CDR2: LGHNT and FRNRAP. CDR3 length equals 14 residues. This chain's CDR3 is CAGLGGRDQETQYF. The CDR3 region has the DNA TGTGCGGGGCTCGGGGGCCGTGACCAAGAGACCCAGTACTTC.

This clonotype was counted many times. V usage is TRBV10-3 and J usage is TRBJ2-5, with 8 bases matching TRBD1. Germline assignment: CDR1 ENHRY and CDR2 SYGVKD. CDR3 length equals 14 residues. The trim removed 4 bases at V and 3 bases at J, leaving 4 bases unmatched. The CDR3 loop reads CAISASTGEETQYF. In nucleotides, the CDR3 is TGTGCCATCAGTGCTTCGACAGGGGAAGAGACCCAGTACTTC.

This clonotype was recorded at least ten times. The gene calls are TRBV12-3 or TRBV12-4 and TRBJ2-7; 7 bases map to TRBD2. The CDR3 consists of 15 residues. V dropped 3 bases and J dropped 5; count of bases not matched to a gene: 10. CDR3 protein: CASSFFGRERNEQYF. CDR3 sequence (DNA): TGTGCCAGCAGTTTTTTTGGGAGGGAGAGGAACGAGCAGTACTTC.

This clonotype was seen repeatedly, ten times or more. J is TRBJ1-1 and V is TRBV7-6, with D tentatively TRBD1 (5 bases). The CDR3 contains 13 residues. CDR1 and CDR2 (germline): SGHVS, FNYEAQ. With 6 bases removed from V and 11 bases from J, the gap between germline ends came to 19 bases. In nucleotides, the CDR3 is TGTGCCAGCAGTCAATTTTCCGGGACCCGGGCTTTCTTT. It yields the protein CASSQFSGTRAFF.

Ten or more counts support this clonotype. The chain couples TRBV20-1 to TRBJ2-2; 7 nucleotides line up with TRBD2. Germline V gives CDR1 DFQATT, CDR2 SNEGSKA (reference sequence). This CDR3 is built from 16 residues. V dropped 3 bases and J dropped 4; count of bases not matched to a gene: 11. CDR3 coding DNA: TGCAGTGCTAGGCCCCACTCAGGCGGGAGCACCGGGGAGCTGTTTTTT. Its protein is CSARPHSGGSTGELFF.

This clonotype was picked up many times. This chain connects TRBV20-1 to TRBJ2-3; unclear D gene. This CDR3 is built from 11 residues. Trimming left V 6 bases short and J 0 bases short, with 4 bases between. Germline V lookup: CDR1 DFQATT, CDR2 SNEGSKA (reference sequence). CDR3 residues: CSAESTDTQYF. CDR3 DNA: TGCAGTGCCGAAAGCACAGATACGCAGTATTTT.

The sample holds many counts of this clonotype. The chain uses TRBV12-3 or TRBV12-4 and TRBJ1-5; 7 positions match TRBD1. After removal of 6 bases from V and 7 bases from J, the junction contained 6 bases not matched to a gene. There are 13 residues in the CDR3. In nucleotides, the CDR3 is TGTGCCAGCAGCTACAGGGGTTTCCAGCCCCAGCATTTT. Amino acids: CASSYRGFQPQHF.

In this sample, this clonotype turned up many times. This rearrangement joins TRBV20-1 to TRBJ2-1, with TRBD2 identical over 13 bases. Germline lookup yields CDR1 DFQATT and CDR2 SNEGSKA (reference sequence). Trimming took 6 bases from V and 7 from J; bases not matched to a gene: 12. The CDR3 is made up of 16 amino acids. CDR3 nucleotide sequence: TGCAGTGCCGAACCCACTAGACTAGCGGGGGGTAATGAGCAGTTCTTC. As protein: CSAEPTRLAGGNEQFF.

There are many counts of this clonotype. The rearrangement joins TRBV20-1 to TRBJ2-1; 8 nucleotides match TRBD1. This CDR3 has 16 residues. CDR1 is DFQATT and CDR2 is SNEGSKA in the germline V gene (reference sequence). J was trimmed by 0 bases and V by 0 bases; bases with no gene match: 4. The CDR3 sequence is CSARDQGAGSYNEQFF. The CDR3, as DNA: TGCAGTGCTAGAGATCAGGGGGCTGGCTCCTACAATGAGCAGTTCTTC.

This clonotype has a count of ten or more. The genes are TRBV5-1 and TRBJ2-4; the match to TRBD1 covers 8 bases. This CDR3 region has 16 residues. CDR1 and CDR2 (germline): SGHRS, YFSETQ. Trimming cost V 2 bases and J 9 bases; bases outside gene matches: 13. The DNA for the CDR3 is TGCGCCAGCAGCTTTAAAACGCCGGGACAGGACAGCATTCAGTACTTC. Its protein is CASSFKTPGQDSIQYF.

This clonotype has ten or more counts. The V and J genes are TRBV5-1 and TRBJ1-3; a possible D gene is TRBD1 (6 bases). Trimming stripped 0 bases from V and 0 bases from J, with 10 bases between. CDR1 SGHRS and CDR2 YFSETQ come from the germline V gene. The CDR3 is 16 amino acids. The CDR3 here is CASSLGGQLSGNTIYF. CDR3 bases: TGCGCCAGCAGCTTGGGGGGACAACTCTCTGGAAACACCATATATTTT.